These 17 T cell receptor beta chains came from one sample sequenced in a study of T-cell reconstitution after alpha-beta-depleted transplantation in children. As it was prepared, the TCRbeta library received unique molecular identifiers. TCRdb reprocessed the PCR reads via MiXCR and lists one record per CDR3 protein. The sample carries hundreds of thousands of distinct CDR3 sequences, approximately 20% recorded once. The sample in question was PBMCs from the stem cell graft donor, obtained from the stem cell graft. These receptors were taken from a human donor who donated a stem cell graft to a child with acute lymphoblastic leukemia.

This chain joins TRBV3-1 and TRBJ1-3; D call uncertain. V was cut by 3 bases and J by 0 bases, with 15 bases left in between. This CDR3 contains 17 residues. Germline V gene data show CDR1 as LGHDT and CDR2 as YNNKEL (reference sequence). In nucleotides, the CDR3 is TGTGCCAGCAGCCAGAATATGGGCACCTACTCTGGAAACACCATATATTTT. This encodes CASSQNMGTYSGNTIYF.

The V call is TRBV2, the J call TRBJ2-7, with 7 bases matching TRBD1. Germline V gives CDR1 SNHLY, CDR2 FYNNEI. V lost 6 bases and J lost 3; bases outside the gene matches: 14. CDR3 length: 16 amino acids. CDR3 bases: TGTGCCAGCAGCGCTCTGACAGGGATACCCAACTACGAGCAGTACTTC. Translation: CASSALTGIPNYEQYF.

The chain is built from TRBV20-1 and TRBJ2-5; D might be TRBD2 (5 bases). Germline V gives CDR1 DFQATT, CDR2 SNEGSKA (reference sequence). The length of the CDR3 is 12 residues. V was clipped by 6 bases and J by 2 bases, with 10 bases between them. The CDR3: CSATKRQETQYF. The CDR3 DNA reads TGCAGTGCCACTAAGCGGCAAGAGACCCAGTACTTC.

The sample holds a few counts of this clonotype. CDR3 amino acids: CASSYSVGSPLHF. The CDR3 DNA sequence: TGTGCCAGCAGTTACTCAGTGGGTTCACCCCTCCACTTT. This chain links TRBV6-6 with TRBJ1-6; no definite D call. Per germline, CDR1 MNHNY and CDR2 SVGAGI (reference sequence). The CDR3 runs to 13 residues. V lost 0 bases, J lost 9 bases, and 6 bases lay in between.

V gene TRBV20-1 combines with J gene TRBJ2-1, with 9 bases aligning to TRBD2. Germline CDR1 reads DFQATT; CDR2 reads SNEGSKA (reference sequence). The CDR3 runs to 15 residues. The J segment lost 4 bases and the V segment lost 2 bases, leaving 6 bases of the junction unmatched. The CDR3 here is CSARLAGNVYNEQFF. CDR3 bases: TGCAGTGCTAGACTAGCGGGAAACGTTTACAATGAGCAGTTCTTC.

The rearrangement joins TRBV7-8 to TRBJ1-1; D remains unclear. The germline V gene encodes CDR1 SGHVS and CDR2 FQNEAQ. This CDR3 has 17 residues. V dropped 5 bases and J dropped 0 bases, with 19 bases sitting between them. CDR3 loop: CASSLVDGGSMNTEAFF. CDR3 in DNA: TGTGCCAGCAGCCTGGTGGACGGTGGGAGCATGAACACTGAAGCTTTCTTT. Full variable domain (rest looked up from reference TRBV7-8 and TRBJ1-1): GAGVSQSPRYKVAKRGQDVALRCDPISGHVSLFWYQQALGQGPEFLTYFQNEAQLDKSGLPSDRFFAERPEGSVSTLKIQRTQQEDSAVYLCASSLVDGGSMNTEAFFGQGTRLTVV.

V is TRBV27 and J is TRBJ2-5, with D possibly TRBD2 on 6 matching bases. CDR3 length equals 15 residues. V lost 2 bases to trimming and J lost 4 bases, with 14 bases between them. Germline CDR1 and CDR2: MNHEY and SMNVEV (reference sequence). The CDR3 spells CASSLGGTLGETQYF. The CDR3 region has the DNA TGTGCCAGCAGTTTAGGCGGGACTCTGGGAGAGACCCAGTACTTC.

Many counts were recorded for this clonotype. The V and J genes are TRBV5-1 and TRBJ2-4; D unresolved. This CDR3 contains 16 residues. V was cut by 0 bases and J by 2 bases, with 12 bases left in between. In germline, CDR1 is SGHRS, CDR2 YFSETQ. The CDR3 sequence: CASSLGPEGTKNIQYF. The CDR3 DNA reads as TGCGCCAGCAGCTTGGGGCCGGAAGGTACCAAAAACATTCAGTACTTC.

This rearrangement joins TRBV6-5 to TRBJ2-7; 8 nucleotides agree with TRBD2. CDR3 length: 15 amino acids. The J segment lost 5 bases and the V segment lost 0 bases, leaving 6 bases of the junction unmatched. CDR1 and CDR2 from the germline V gene are MNHEY and SVGAGI. CDR3 in DNA: TGTGCCAGCAGTTACTCACCGGGACTAGGGCACGAGCAGTACTTC. Residues: CASSYSPGLGHEQYF.

The J gene is TRBJ2-7, the V gene TRBV12-3 or TRBV12-4; weak D call: TRBD1 (6 bases). CDR3 length: 14 residues. Trimming removed 3 bases at V and 2 bases at J, with 11 bases between. DNA for the CDR3: TGTGCCAGCAGTTTTGTGCAGGGGCCCTACGAGCAGTACTTC. Translating gives CASSFVQGPYEQYF.

In its sample, this clonotype was seen a few times. The CDR3 DNA reads TGTGCCAGCAGTTTATCGGGGGGGCACGAGCAGTACTTC. It encodes CASSLSGGHEQYF. V and J are TRBV27 and TRBJ2-7, with D tentatively TRBD2 (7 bases). The CDR3 totals 13 residues. The germline V and J ends were trimmed by 0 bases and 5 bases, with 8 bases remaining between them. The germline CDR1 and CDR2 sequences are MNHEY and SMNVEV (reference sequence).

This clonotype was seen more than once but under ten times. The genes are TRBV20-1 and TRBJ2-1; 7 bases are a match to TRBD2. CDR1 and CDR2 (germline): DFQATT, SNEGSKA (reference sequence). There are 15 residues in the CDR3. With V trimmed by 3 bases and J by 1 base, 6 bases remained unmatched. CDR3 nucleotide sequence: TGCAGTGCTAGTAGGGTAGCGGGTTCCTACAATGAGCAGTTCTTC. Its translation is CSASRVAGSYNEQFF.

This clonotype turned up a few times. V is TRBV27 and J is TRBJ1-1; D not resolved. Germline assignment: CDR1 MNHEY and CDR2 SMNVEV (reference sequence). Deletions cut 1 base from V and 4 bases from J, with 16 bases between. The CDR3 runs 16 residues. The CDR3 region is CASSLFGIRAGTEAFF. CDR3 DNA: TGTGCCAGCAGTTTATTTGGGATCCGGGCGGGCACTGAAGCTTTCTTT.

CDR3 nucleotide sequence: TGCAGCGTTGAATCAGGGGCGAGCTATGGCTACACCTTC. Translating gives CSVESGASYGYTF. The chain recombines TRBV29-1 with TRBJ1-2, with D possibly TRBD1 on 6 matching bases. Deletions cut 2 bases from V and 4 bases from J, with 11 bases between. Looked up from germline, CDR1 is SQVTM and CDR2 is ANQGSEA. The CDR3 sequence is 13 residues long.

The rearrangement links TRBV29-1 to TRBJ2-1; 8 bases fit TRBD1. This CDR3 spans 15 amino acids. The V gene's germline CDR1 is SQVTM and CDR2 ANQGSEA. The junction had 8 bases not matched to a gene; V was cut back by 4 bases and J by 3 bases. CDR3 sequence (DNA): TGCAGCGTTGGGGGAGGACAGGGTTTCTACAATGAGCAGTTCTTC. This encodes CSVGGGQGFYNEQFF.

The CDR3 here is CASSSIAGVSTDTQYF. The CDR3 DNA sequence: TGTGCCAGCAGTTCAATAGCGGGAGTCAGCACAGATACGCAGTATTTT. The chain links TRBV28 to TRBJ2-3; 9 bases match TRBD2. This CDR3 is 16 amino acids long. J was trimmed by 0 bases and V by 4 bases; bases with no gene match: 5. Germline values: CDR1 MDHEN, CDR2 SYDVKM.

This clonotype occurred a few times. The CDR3 region has the DNA TGTGCCAGCAGTGCGCTAAACCTCTACGAGCAGTACTTC. Translation gives CASSALNLYEQYF. V is TRBV2 and J is TRBJ2-7, with no clear D. The CDR3 sequence is 13 residues long. In germline, CDR1 is SNHLY, CDR2 FYNNEI. The germline V and J ends were trimmed by 4 bases and 3 bases, with 10 bases remaining between them.